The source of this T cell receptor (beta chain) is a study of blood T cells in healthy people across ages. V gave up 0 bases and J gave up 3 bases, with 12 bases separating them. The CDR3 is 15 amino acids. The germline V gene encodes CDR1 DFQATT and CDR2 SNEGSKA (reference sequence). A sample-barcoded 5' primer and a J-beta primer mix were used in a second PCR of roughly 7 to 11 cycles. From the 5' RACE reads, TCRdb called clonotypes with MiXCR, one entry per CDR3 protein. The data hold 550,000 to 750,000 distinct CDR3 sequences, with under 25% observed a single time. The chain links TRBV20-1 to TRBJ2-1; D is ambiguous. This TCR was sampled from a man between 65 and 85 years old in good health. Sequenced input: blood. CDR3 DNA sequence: TGCAGTGCTAGAGATTTCAGCGAAAGCTACAATGAGCAGTTCTTC. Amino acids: CSARDFSESYNEQFF.